A selection of T cell receptor beta chains follows, all from one sample in a study of cytomegalovirus exposure and HLA in healthy donors. Using immunoSEQ multiplex PCR, the repertoire was profiled, and TCRdb retains in-frame clones only, with some absent. The sample has around 49,000 clones; around 94% are singletons. The sequencing sample was made of PBMCs. These receptors were collected from a woman between 18 and 29 years old in good health and CMV-seropositive. Each CDR3 is given with its conserved first and last residue. A D gene is named only where the DNA matches it firmly. Part of the rows lack a size; the others show once, few, many or a class for expanded clones.

TRBJ1-1 | . | once | TRBV5-8 | TGTGCCAGCAGCTTGGTGATCGGACAGCTCTACACTGAAGCTTTCTTT | CASSLVIGQLYTEAFF
TRBJ2-7 | TRBD2 | . | TRBV7-8 | TGTGCCAGCAGCCCAGGCCCTAGCGGAGCCCTCTCCTACGAGCAGTACTTC | CASSPGPSGALSYEQYF
TRBJ1-5 | . | . | TRBV15 | TGTGCCACCAGCAGAGATCCGAGGGCAAGCAATCAGCCCCAGCATTTT | CATSRDPRASNQPQHF
TRBJ2-7 | TRBD1 | . | TRBV11-2 | TGTGCCAGCAGCCCAAACCCGACAGGGAACGAGCAGTACTTC | CASSPNPTGNEQYF
TRBJ2-7 | TRBD1 | . | TRBV5-4 | TGTGCCAGCAGCTACCGGGACAGACCCTCCTACGAGCAGTACTTC | CASSYRDRPSYEQYF
TRBJ1-1 | TRBD1 | . | TRBV9 | TGTGCCAGCAGCGTCGAAACCGACAGGGCCATGGGCCGTAACACTGAAGCTTTCTTT | CASSVETDRAMGRNTEAFF
TRBJ2-1 | . | . | TRBV7-3 | TGTGCCAGCAGTTCCGGATGGAGCTCCTACAATGAGCAGTTCTTC | CASSSGWSSYNEQFF
TRBJ2-7 | . | . | TRBV11-2 | TGTGCCAGCAGCTCACTAGTCCGCTCCTACGAGCAGTACTTC | CASSSLVRSYEQYF
TRBJ1-1 | . | . | TRBV7-6 | TGTGCCAGCAGCGGTGGACGGACAATGAACACTGAAGCTTTCTTT | CASSGGRTMNTEAFF
TRBJ1-3 | . | . | TRBV10-3 | TGTGCCATCCGAGAGGACATTTCGGGAAACACCATATATTTT | CAIREDISGNTIYF
TRBJ2-1 | TRBD2 | . | TRBV28 | TGTGCCAGCAGTCCCCAGGGACTAGCGGACTACAATGAGCAGTTCTTC | CASSPQGLADYNEQFF
TRBJ1-2 | TRBD1 | . | TRBV4-1 | TGCGCCAGCAGCCAGCTCGGACAGGGGGCATCCTATGGCTACACCTTC | CASSQLGQGASYGYTF
TRBJ2-2 | TRBD1 | . | TRBV5-5 | TGTGCCAGCAGCTACCTTGGTGAGGGGGCATCCGGGGAGCTGTTTTTT | CASSYLGEGASGELFF
TRBJ2-2 | TRBD2 | . | TRBV9 | TGTGCCAGCAGCGTGACTAGCGCCGACACCGGGGAGCTGTTTTTT | CASSVTSADTGELFF